One and the same sample provided the 5 T cell receptor beta chains below, sequenced in a study of blood T cell repertoires in COVID-19 (dated by TCRdb to 2018 to 2021). The method behind the library was the immunoSEQ multiplex PCR assay. TCRdb stores this immuneACCESS table with in-frame sequences only. Part of the clones is absent; in the studies checked, under half of the shortfall reflects unresolved V genes, and no reason is known for the rest. Recorded for this sample are approximately 200,000 clones; roughly nine tenths of them occurred a single time. The ten largest clones add up to around 2.1% of the sample. The sequencing input was PBMCs or T cells enriched from blood (not recorded which). Receptor source: a woman in her twenties or thirties who had recovered from COVID-19.

The V gene is TRBV27, the J gene TRBJ1-1; a weak D match, TRBD1 (6 bases). The germline V and J ends were trimmed by 3 bases and 5 bases, with 16 bases remaining between them. The CDR3 consists of 15 residues. Germline V lookup: CDR1 MNHEY, CDR2 SMNVEV (reference sequence). In DNA form, the CDR3 reads TGTGCCAGCAGTTTGGGGGGGGCTCATGCGACTGAAGCTTTCTTT. Amino acids: CASSLGGAHATEAFF.

The chain carries TRBV2 and TRBJ1-5; D uncertain. V was clipped by 6 bases and J by 6 bases, with 15 bases between them. The CDR3 loop spans 14 amino acids. Germline V CDR1 and CDR2: SNHLY, FYNNEI. CDR3 sequence reads: CASSPQAAGQPQHF. CDR3 nucleotides: TGTGCCAGCAGCCCCCAGGCCGCGGGTCAGCCCCAGCATTTT.

This clone occurred a few times. The rearrangement uses TRBV7-2 and TRBJ1-1; tentatively, D is TRBD1 (5 bases). CDR1 and CDR2 (germline): SGHTA, FQGNSA. The CDR3 is 14 amino acids. Trimming removed 4 bases at V and 5 bases at J, with 14 bases between. The CDR3 spells CASSSLQGETEAFF. CDR3 in DNA: TGTGCCAGCAGCTCGCTCCAGGGTGAGACTGAAGCTTTCTTT.

The sample holds one count of this clone. V is TRBV7-2 and J is TRBJ1-1; no reliable D call. The V end lost 4 bases, the J end lost 1 base, and 10 bases lay between the germline ends. Germline CDR1 is SGHTA and CDR2 is FQGNSA. The length of the CDR3 is 14 residues. DNA for the CDR3: TGTGCCAGCAGCTCGACCTGGGCGAACACTGAAGCTTTCTTT. Amino acids: CASSSTWANTEAFF.

The chain has TRBV15 and TRBJ2-1; D perhaps matches TRBD1 (6 bases). CDR1 is LNHNV and CDR2 is YYDKDF in the germline V gene (reference sequence). V dropped 6 bases and J dropped 8 bases, with 11 bases sitting between them. This CDR3 has 12 residues. CDR3 sequence: CATRSSGDEQFF. For the CDR3, the DNA is TGTGCCACCAGGTCGTCAGGGGATGAGCAGTTCTTC.